This T cell receptor beta chain was identified during a study of human T cells and chemical hapten exposure. Broader study findings: Sensitizing with DPC caused no change in TCRs above 1 in 1000 frequency. There was a positive correlation between PT1 expanded TCR counts and patch test score.

CDR3 length: 13 residues. The germline V gene encodes CDR1 SGHTA and CDR2 FQGTGA. Trimming removed 5 bases at V and 0 bases at J, with 5 bases between. In its sample, this clonotype was seen many times. Its specificity is not known. TCRdb fed the RACE reads into MiXCR, producing one record per CDR3 protein. The sample has around 130,000 distinct CDR3 sequences, about 11% seen once. The time point here: patch test 2, 6 weeks after DPC sensitization. Stated treatment: therapeutic diphenylcyclopropenone sensitization with weekly scalp DPC. Prior to each patch test being applied, blood was drawn. The sequence was collected from a woman between 50 and 59 years old with alopecia areata. Some clones in this sample may be carry-over from other donors' samples. J is TRBJ2-1 and V is TRBV7-3; D is ambiguous. The sequencing here drew on whole blood, taken in connection with sensitization to the hapten diphenylcyclopropenone (DPC). The CDR3 bases are TGTGCCAGCAGCCCACCCTCCTACAATGAGCAGTTCTTC. Protein sequence: CASSPPSYNEQFF. The whole variable domain, remainder taken from reference TRBV7-3 and TRBJ2-1, is GAGVSQTPSNKVTEKGKYVELRCDPISGHTALYWYRQSLGQGPEFLIYFQGTGAADDSGLPNDRFFAVRPEGSVSTLKIQRTERGDSAVYLCASSPPSYNEQFFGPGTRLTVL.